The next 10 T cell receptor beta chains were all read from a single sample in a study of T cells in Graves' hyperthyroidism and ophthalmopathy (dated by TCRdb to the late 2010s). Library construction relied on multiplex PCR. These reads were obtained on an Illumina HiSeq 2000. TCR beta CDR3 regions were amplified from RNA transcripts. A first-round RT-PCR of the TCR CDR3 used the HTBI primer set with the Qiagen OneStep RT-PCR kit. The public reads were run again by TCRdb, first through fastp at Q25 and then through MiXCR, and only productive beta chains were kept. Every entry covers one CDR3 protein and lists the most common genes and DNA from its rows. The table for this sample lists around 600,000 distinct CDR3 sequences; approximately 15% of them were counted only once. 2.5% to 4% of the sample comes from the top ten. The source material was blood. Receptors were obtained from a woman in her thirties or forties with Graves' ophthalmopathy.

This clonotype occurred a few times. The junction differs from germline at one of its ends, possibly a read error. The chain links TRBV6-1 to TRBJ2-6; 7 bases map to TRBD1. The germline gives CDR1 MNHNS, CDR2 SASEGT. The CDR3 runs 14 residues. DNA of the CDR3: TGTGTCAGCAAGGGACAGATGGGGGCCAACGTCCTGACTTTC. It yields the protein CVSKGQMGANVLTF.

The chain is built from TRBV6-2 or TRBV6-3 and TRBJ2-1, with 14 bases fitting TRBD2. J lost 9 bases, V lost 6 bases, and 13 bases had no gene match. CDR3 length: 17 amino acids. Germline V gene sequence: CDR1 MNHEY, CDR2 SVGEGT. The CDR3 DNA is TGTGCCAGCAGAGACGGGACTAGCGGGAGAGAAGGTACTGAGCAGTTCTTC. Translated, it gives CASRDGTSGREGTEQFF.

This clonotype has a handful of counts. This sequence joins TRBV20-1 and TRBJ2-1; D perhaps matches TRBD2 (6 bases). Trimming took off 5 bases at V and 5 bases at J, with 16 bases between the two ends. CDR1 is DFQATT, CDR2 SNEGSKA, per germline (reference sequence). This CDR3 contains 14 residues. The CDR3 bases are TGCAGTGCTGAGAGGATAGCGGTTAACAATGAGCAGTTCTTC. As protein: CSAERIAVNNEQFF.

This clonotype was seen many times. CDR3 protein: CASSLGQMNTGELFF. The CDR3, as DNA: TGTGCCAGCAGCTTAGGACAGATGAACACCGGGGAGCTGTTTTTT. V is TRBV11-1 and J is TRBJ2-2; D perhaps matches TRBD1 (5 bases). Germline V gene sequence: CDR1 SGHAT, CDR2 FQDESV (reference sequence). The CDR3 consists of 15 residues. V lost 1 base, J lost 1 base, and 7 bases lay in between.

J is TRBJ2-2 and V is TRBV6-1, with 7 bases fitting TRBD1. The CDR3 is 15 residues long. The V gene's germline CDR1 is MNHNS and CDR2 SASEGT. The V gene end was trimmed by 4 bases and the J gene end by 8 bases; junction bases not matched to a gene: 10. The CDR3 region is CASSVPHRGKGELFF. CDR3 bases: TGTGCCAGCAGTGTCCCCCACAGGGGAAAAGGGGAGCTGTTTTTT.

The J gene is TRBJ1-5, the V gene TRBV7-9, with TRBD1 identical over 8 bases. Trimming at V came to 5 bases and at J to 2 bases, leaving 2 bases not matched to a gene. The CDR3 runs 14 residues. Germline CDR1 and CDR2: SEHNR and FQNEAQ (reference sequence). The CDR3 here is CASSQDRGNQPQHF. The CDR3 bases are TGTGCCAGCAGCCAGGACAGGGGCAATCAGCCCCAGCATTTT.

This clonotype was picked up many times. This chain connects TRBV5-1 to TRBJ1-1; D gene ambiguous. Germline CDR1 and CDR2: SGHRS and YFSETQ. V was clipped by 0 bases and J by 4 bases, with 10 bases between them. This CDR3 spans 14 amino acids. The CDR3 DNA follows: TGCGCCAGCAGCTTGGTTGCGGGCGGCACTGAAGCTTTCTTT. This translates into CASSLVAGGTEAFF.

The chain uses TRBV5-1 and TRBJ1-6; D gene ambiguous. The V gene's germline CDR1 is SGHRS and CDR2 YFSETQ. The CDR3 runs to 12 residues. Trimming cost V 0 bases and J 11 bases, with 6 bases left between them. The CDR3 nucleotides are TGCGCCAGCAGCTTGGAGACGGCACCCCTCCACTTT. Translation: CASSLETAPLHF.

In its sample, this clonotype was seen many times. This CDR3 is CASSLVGIRTGELFF. CDR3 coding DNA: TGTGCCAGCAGCTTAGTGGGTATTCGTACCGGGGAGCTGTTTTTT. The chain combines TRBV11-2 with TRBJ2-2; D is unresolved. V was shortened by 1 base and J by 5 bases, with 11 bases between the two germline ends. The length of the CDR3 is 15 residues. Germline CDR1 SGHAT, CDR2 FQNNGV.

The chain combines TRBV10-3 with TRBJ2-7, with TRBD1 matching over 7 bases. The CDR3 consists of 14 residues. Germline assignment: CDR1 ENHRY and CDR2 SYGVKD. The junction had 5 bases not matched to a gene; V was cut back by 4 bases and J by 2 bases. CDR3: CAISVGGSTYEQYF. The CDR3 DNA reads TGTGCCATCAGTGTAGGGGGCTCCACCTACGAGCAGTACTTC.